The clone carrying this TCR beta chain showed up just a few times. This specimen comes from a study of T cells after yellow fever vaccination. Germline CDR1 is MNHNS and CDR2 is SASEGT. The V gene lost 2 bases and the J gene lost 3 bases, with 10 bases spanning the gap. The CDR3 has 15 residues. As TCR cDNA was made by 5'RACE template switching, a universal primer site and UMIs were added. TCRdb fed the 5' RACE reads into MiXCR, producing one record per CDR3 protein. The sample has a few hundred thousand distinct CDR3 sequences, roughly 4.8% seen once. The source is a young man who received the YFV17D yellow fever vaccine. The rearrangement links TRBV6-1 to TRBJ2-2; perhaps TRBD1 as D (6 bases). This specimen consisted of CD4+ T cells sorted from PBMCs, obtained on the day of the yellow fever booster vaccination. CDR3 DNA: TGTGCCAGCAGTGAACGGCGGACAGACACCGGGGAGCTGTTTTTT. Translated, it gives CASSERRTDTGELFF.